This TCR beta chain was retrieved from a study of T cell changes during pregnancy in multiple sclerosis. Clones were sequenced by immunoSEQ multiplex PCR, and TCRdb holds only the in-frame ones, with some missing. The data show 13,000 or so clones, about 92% seen once. The starting material was peripheral blood, obtained in the second trimester of pregnancy. This receptor was identified in a female donor in good health, enrolled as a control in a pregnancy study.

DNA of the CDR3: TGTGCCAGCAGCTTAACCTTCGGGGATCTCCATGGCTACACCTTC. Its protein product is CASSLTFGDLHGYTF. The chain employs TRBV5-5 and TRBJ1-2; D is uncertain. The CDR3 has 15 amino acids. Germline loops: CDR1 SGHKS, CDR2 YYEKEE (reference sequence). Deletions cut 2 bases from V and 6 bases from J, with 17 bases between.